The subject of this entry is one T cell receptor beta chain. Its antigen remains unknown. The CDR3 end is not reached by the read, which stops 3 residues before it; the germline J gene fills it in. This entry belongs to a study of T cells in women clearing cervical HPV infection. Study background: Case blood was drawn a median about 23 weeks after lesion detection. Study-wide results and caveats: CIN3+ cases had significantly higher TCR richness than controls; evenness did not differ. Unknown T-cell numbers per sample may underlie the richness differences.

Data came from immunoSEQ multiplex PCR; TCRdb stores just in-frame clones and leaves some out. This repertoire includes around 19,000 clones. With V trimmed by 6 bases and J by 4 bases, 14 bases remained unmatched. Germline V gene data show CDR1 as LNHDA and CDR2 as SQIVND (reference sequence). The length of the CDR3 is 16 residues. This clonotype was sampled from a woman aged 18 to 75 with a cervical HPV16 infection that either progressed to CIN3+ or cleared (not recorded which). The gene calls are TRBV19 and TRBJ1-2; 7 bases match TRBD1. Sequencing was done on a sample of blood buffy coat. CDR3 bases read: TGTGCCAGTAGCCCGGCCCACAGGGGAGATGTCTATGGC. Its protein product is CASSPAHRGDVYG. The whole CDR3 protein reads CASSPAHRGDVYGYTF.